Presented here are 32 T cell receptor beta chains from one specimen sequenced in a study of cytomegalovirus exposure and HLA in healthy donors. The PCR had 60 Vbeta and 13 Jbeta primers. Here immunoSEQ multiplex PCR was the method, and the copy in TCRdb shows in-frame clones only, minus some. The table lists about 130,000 clones, around 8.5% of them singletons. The specimen was PBMCs. These receptors came from a man aged 40-49 years in good health and CMV-seronegative.

This clone was recorded a few times. The chain employs TRBV4-3 and TRBJ2-2; TRBD2 matches at 10 bases. This CDR3 contains 16 residues. V shed 4 bases, J shed 3 bases, and the junction held 5 bases outside the gene matches. From germline, CDR1 is LGHNA and CDR2 YSLEER. The CDR3 here is CASSPSGGADTGELFF. The CDR3 DNA reads as TGCGCCAGCAGCCCCAGCGGGGGGGCGGACACCGGGGAGCTGTTTTTT.

This clone was seen more than once but under ten times. The chain joins TRBV30 to TRBJ2-7; the match to TRBD2 covers 12 bases. Unmatched junction bases numbered 6, after V lost 0 bases and J lost 3 bases. This CDR3 is 16 amino acids long. Per germline, CDR1 GTSNPN and CDR2 SVGIG (reference sequence). In DNA form, the CDR3 reads TGTGCCTGGAGTGTACCGAGGACTAGCGGGATCTACGAGCAGTACTTC. As protein: CAWSVPRTSGIYEQYF. Filled out from reference TRBV30 and TRBJ2-7, the complete variable domain reads SQTIHQWPATLVQPVGSPLSLECTVEGTSNPNLYWYRQAAGRGLQLLFYSVGIGQISSEVPQNLSASRPQDRQFILSSKKLLLSDSGFYLCAWSVPRTSGIYEQYFGPGTRLTVT.

This clone was seen a handful of times. The CDR3: CATQGGSRFTGELFF. The CDR3 DNA reads TGTGCCACCCAGGGTGGATCACGTTTCACCGGGGAGCTGTTTTTT. This chain connects TRBV5-6 to TRBJ2-2; TRBD1 might be the D (5 bases). This CDR3 has 15 residues. Looked up from germline, CDR1 is SGHDT and CDR2 is YYEEEE. V was clipped by 9 bases and J by 4 bases, with 19 bases between them.

This clone was counted between two and nine times. V gene TRBV6-6 combines with J gene TRBJ1-2, with TRBD1 matching over 8 bases. The CDR3 sequence is 14 residues long. Germline V gene sequence: CDR1 MNHNY, CDR2 SVGAGI (reference sequence). The ends lost 2 bases at V and 3 bases at J; junction bases unmatched: 2. CDR3 in amino acids: CASSYPGQDYGYTF. For the CDR3, the DNA is TGTGCCAGCAGTTACCCGGGACAGGACTATGGCTACACCTTC.

This clone was seen a few times. The V gene is TRBV5-1, the J gene TRBJ2-1, with D perhaps matching TRBD2 (6 bases). CDR1 and CDR2 (germline): SGHRS, YFSETQ. This CDR3 is 15 amino acids long. V was pared by 1 base and J by 1 base, with 9 bases between. In DNA form, the CDR3 reads TGCGCCAGCAGCTTGTCGGAGGGGTCCTACAATGAGCAGTTCTTC. The encoded protein is CASSLSEGSYNEQFF.

The chain has TRBV19 and TRBJ1-1, with TRBD1 identical over 7 bases. The CDR3 loop spans 16 amino acids. Germline V gives CDR1 LNHDA, CDR2 SQIVND (reference sequence). With V trimmed by 1 base and J by 0 bases, 5 bases remained unmatched. The DNA of the CDR3 is TGTGCCAGTAGTATAGCCACGGGACAGCTGAACACTGAAGCTTTCTTT. Translating it yields CASSIATGQLNTEAFF.

V and J are TRBV27 and TRBJ2-7; tentatively, D is TRBD1 (5 bases). This CDR3 region has 11 residues. Per germline, CDR1 MNHEY and CDR2 SMNVEV (reference sequence). Trimming took 4 bases from V and 11 from J, leaving 12 bases between them. The CDR3 DNA reads TGTGCCAGCAGTTCAGGGCTTCGCGAGTACTTC. It is translated as CASSSGLREYF.

The gene calls are TRBV6-1 and TRBJ2-3; D remains ambiguous. Germline values: CDR1 MNHNS, CDR2 SASEGT. CDR3 length: 14 amino acids. V was shortened by 4 bases and J by 2 bases, with 10 bases between the two germline ends. The CDR3 sequence is CASSARLPTDTQYF. The CDR3 DNA sequence: TGTGCCAGCAGTGCGCGGTTACCCACAGATACGCAGTATTTT.

J is TRBJ1-1 and V is TRBV5-1; 9 positions match TRBD1. The V gene end was trimmed by 2 bases and the J gene end by 3 bases; junction bases not matched to a gene: 8. CDR1 and CDR2 from the germline V gene are SGHRS and YFSETQ. The CDR3 consists of 16 residues. Here the CDR3 reads CASSFPGQGGDTEAFF. The CDR3, as DNA: TGCGCCAGCAGCTTTCCGGGACAGGGAGGGGACACTGAAGCTTTCTTT.

This clone showed up just a few times. The chain couples TRBV7-3 to TRBJ2-3, with D possibly TRBD2 on 6 matching bases. The CDR3 runs to 15 residues. The V end was cut by 5 bases, the J end by 3 bases, with 15 bases between. The germline gives CDR1 SGHTA, CDR2 FQGTGA. The CDR3 is CASSPGTGLTDTQYF. The CDR3 bases are TGTGCCAGCAGCCCAGGGACTGGGTTAACAGATACGCAGTATTTT.

The chain employs TRBV19 and TRBJ2-3; 8 bases map to TRBD1. The germline V gene encodes CDR1 LNHDA and CDR2 SQIVND (reference sequence). J gave up 4 bases and V 9 bases, and 3 bases lay outside the gene matches. CDR3 length: 12 amino acids. Here the CDR3 reads CASGQGPDTQYF. The CDR3 DNA is TGTGCCAGCGGACAGGGCCCAGATACGCAGTATTTT.

The chain couples TRBV7-2 to TRBJ2-1; the match to TRBD2 covers 14 bases. With 5 bases clipped from V and 0 bases from J, the junction kept 3 bases outside the gene matches. CDR1 is SGHTA and CDR2 is FQGNSA in the germline V gene. There are 17 residues in the CDR3. The CDR3 DNA follows: TGTGCCAGCAGCATGGGACTAGCGGGGGCCTCCTACAATGAGCAGTTCTTC. Its protein product is CASSMGLAGASYNEQFF.

The chain joins TRBV7-9 to TRBJ1-1, with 7 bases lining up with TRBD1. The CDR3 has 15 residues. Germline V gives CDR1 SEHNR, CDR2 FQNEAQ (reference sequence). V trimming: 2 bases; J trimming: 5 bases; junction bases outside the gene matches: 8. The chain's CDR3 is CASSLKGASKTEAFF. DNA of the CDR3: TGTGCCAGCAGCTTAAAGGGGGCTAGCAAGACTGAAGCTTTCTTT.

This clone was observed a handful of times. The chain has TRBV7-2 and TRBJ1-1; D may be TRBD1 (5 bases). The germline CDR1 and CDR2 sequences are SGHTA and FQGNSA. Between the trimmed V and J ends, which lost 5 bases and 1 base, there was a span of 11 bases. The CDR3 contains 14 residues. CDR3 region: CASSQQDGNTEAFF. CDR3 nucleotide sequence: TGTGCCAGCAGCCAACAGGACGGGAACACTGAAGCTTTCTTT.

This rearrangement joins TRBV5-8 to TRBJ2-7, with TRBD2 matching 9 bases. Germline V gene lookup returns CDR1 SGHTS and CDR2 YDEGEE. The CDR3 covers 15 residues. The trim removed 2 bases at V and 4 bases at J, leaving 7 bases unmatched. The CDR3 bases are TGTGCCAGCAGCTTCGCCGGGGGACTAGCTTACGAGCAGTACTTC. This codes for CASSFAGGLAYEQYF.

This clone appeared a few times. J is TRBJ2-1 and V is TRBV7-7; 16 bases line up with TRBD2. The CDR3 length is 15 residues. Germline assignment: CDR1 SSHAT and CDR2 FNYEAQ (reference sequence). The V gene end was trimmed by 4 bases and the J gene end by 11 bases; junction bases not matched to a gene: 5. The chain's CDR3 is CASSSGTSGGEKQFF. The CDR3 region has the DNA TGTGCCAGCAGCTCCGGGACTAGCGGGGGGGAAAAGCAGTTCTTC.

The rearrangement joins TRBV9 to TRBJ2-6, with TRBD1 as a possible D gene (6 bases). Germline CDR1 and CDR2: SGDLS and YYNGEE. This CDR3 region has 18 residues. Trimming took off 4 bases at V and 0 bases at J, with 17 bases between the two ends. In nucleotides, the CDR3 is TGTGCCAGCAGCCTCGGGACACTCGCCTTCTCTGGGGCCAACGTCCTGACTTTC. Protein sequence: CASSLGTLAFSGANVLTF. The complete variable domain, with remaining parts taken from reference TRBV9 and TRBJ2-6, reads DSGVTQTPKHLITATGQRVTLRCSPRSGDLSVYWYQQSLDQGLQFLIQYYNGEERAKGNILERFSAQQFPDLHSELNLSSLELGDSALYFCASSLGTLAFSGANVLTFGAGSRLTVL.

This chain joins TRBV14 and TRBJ1-1; D is perhaps TRBD1 (6 bases). Germline values: CDR1 SGHDN, CDR2 FVKESK. V was shortened by 5 bases and J by 0 bases, with 13 bases between the two germline ends. The CDR3 has 15 amino acids. In DNA form, the CDR3 reads TGTGCCAGCAGCACAGGGATGAGGATGAACACTGAAGCTTTCTTT. Protein sequence: CASSTGMRMNTEAFF.

This chain connects TRBV29-1 to TRBJ1-2, with 10 bases matching TRBD1. The CDR3 contains 13 residues. V dropped 4 bases and J dropped 1; count of bases not matched to a gene: 0. From germline, CDR1 is SQVTM and CDR2 ANQGSEA. The CDR3, as DNA: TGCAGCGTTGGGACAGGGGGTAACTATGGCTACACCTTC. This gives the protein CSVGTGGNYGYTF.

J is TRBJ2-1 and V is TRBV7-8; D is ambiguous. The CDR3 is made up of 12 amino acids. The germline gives CDR1 SGHVS, CDR2 FQNEAQ. V was pared by 1 base and J by 6 bases, with 4 bases between. The CDR3 DNA reads as TGTGCCAGCAGCTTAGTTCGCAATGAGCAGTTCTTC. Protein sequence: CASSLVRNEQFF.

V and J are TRBV5-1 and TRBJ2-7; 13 bases map to TRBD2. This CDR3 spans 21 amino acids. CDR1 is SGHRS, CDR2 YFSETQ, per germline. Losses at the gene ends were 0 bases for V and 3 bases for J; bases not matched to a gene: 18. CDR3 nucleotide sequence: TGCGCCAGCAGCTTGGAAGGCGGACTAGCGGGGGCCCCCGGGCGACTCTACGAGCAGTACTTC. Translation gives CASSLEGGLAGAPGRLYEQYF. Full variable domain (rest looked up from reference TRBV5-1 and TRBJ2-7): KAGVTQTPRYLIKTRGQQVTLSCSPISGHRSVSWYQQTPGQGLQFLFEYFSETQRNKGNFPGRFSGRQFSNSRSEMNVSTLELGDSALYLCASSLEGGLAGAPGRLYEQYFGPGTRLTVT.

This clone was seen more than once but under ten times. The V call is TRBV21-1, the J call TRBJ1-5. TRBV21-1 is an annotated pseudogene. This CDR3 has 16 amino acids. The CDR3 coding sequence is TGTGCCAGCAGCAAAGGGGAGGAATCTAGCAATCAGCCCCAGCATTTT. Translated, it gives CASSKGEESSNQPQHF.

The chain recombines TRBV29-1 with TRBJ2-2, with 7 bases lining up with TRBD1. The J segment lost 6 bases and the V segment lost 4 bases, leaving 5 bases of the junction unmatched. Germline-derived CDR1 and CDR2 are SQVTM and ANQGSEA. The CDR3 is 13 residues long. The CDR3 loop reads CSVVSQGAGELFF. As DNA, the CDR3 is TGCAGCGTTGTCTCCCAGGGGGCCGGGGAGCTGTTTTTT.

The rearrangement uses TRBV14 and TRBJ1-3; maybe TRBD1 (5 bases). V was pared by 1 base and J by 0 bases, with 7 bases between. CDR3 length: 15 amino acids. Germline V CDR1 and CDR2: SGHDN, FVKESK. The CDR3 is CASSQGQFSGNTIYF. CDR3 in DNA: TGTGCCAGCAGCCAAGGACAGTTCTCTGGAAACACCATATATTTT.

This clone appeared a few times. The chain carries TRBV7-9 and TRBJ1-2, with D tentatively TRBD1 (5 bases). Trimming took off 1 base at V and 4 bases at J, with 13 bases between the two ends. This CDR3 comprises 15 residues. The germline V gene has CDR1 SEHNR and CDR2 FQNEAQ (reference sequence). The CDR3 here is CASSLEDPGFYGYTF. CDR3 bases: TGTGCCAGCAGCTTAGAGGACCCAGGGTTCTATGGCTACACCTTC.

This clone was counted a few times. The V gene is TRBV5-1, the J gene TRBJ1-1, with 7 positions matching TRBD1. The germline V gene has CDR1 SGHRS and CDR2 YFSETQ. This CDR3 has 14 amino acids. J was trimmed by 0 bases and V by 4 bases; bases with no gene match: 3. CDR3 sequence: CASSITGVNTEAFF. The CDR3 DNA follows: TGCGCCAGCAGCATCACAGGGGTGAACACTGAAGCTTTCTTT.

This clone was detected only a few times. The gene calls are TRBV10-2 and TRBJ2-7, with no clear D. V dropped 7 bases and J dropped 3 bases, with 13 bases sitting between them. This CDR3 has 13 amino acids. CDR1 WSHSY and CDR2 SAAADI come from the germline V gene. The CDR3 sequence is CASNPTGFYEQYF. In DNA, the CDR3 is TGCGCCAGCAATCCCACCGGGTTCTACGAGCAGTACTTC.

Written as DNA, the CDR3 is TGTGCCAGCAGCTTAACACCGAACTATGGCTACACCTTC. This sequence encodes CASSLTPNYGYTF. The V and J genes are TRBV7-9 and TRBJ1-2; D unclear. There are 13 residues in the CDR3. Trimming took off 2 bases at V and 2 bases at J, with 6 bases between the two ends. The V gene's germline CDR1 is SEHNR and CDR2 FQNEAQ (reference sequence).

This clone occurred a few times. The rearrangement joins TRBV5-4 to TRBJ2-7; maybe TRBD1 (5 bases). Germline-derived CDR1 and CDR2 are SGHNT and YYREEE (reference sequence). This CDR3 region has 14 residues. Trimming removed 4 bases from V and 2 bases from J, with 13 bases in between. In DNA form, the CDR3 reads TGTGCCAGCAGCCTACGGACGGACACCTACGAGCAGTACTTC. It encodes CASSLRTDTYEQYF.

This clone was seen a handful of times. This chain links TRBV6-1 with TRBJ1-1; D is possibly TRBD1 (5 bases). Trimming pared 8 bases from V and 4 bases from J, leaving 17 bases between. This CDR3 is 14 amino acids long. Germline values: CDR1 MNHNS, CDR2 SASEGT. The DNA for the CDR3 is TGTGCCAGCGAAAGGGGCAGGGAGGGCACTGAAGCTTTCTTT. This encodes CASERGREGTEAFF.

The chain employs TRBV9 and TRBJ2-7; 8 bases are shared with TRBD1. The V gene end was trimmed by 4 bases and the J gene end by 1 base; junction bases not matched to a gene: 7. CDR3 length: 15 amino acids. Looked up from germline, CDR1 is SGDLS and CDR2 is YYNGEE. The CDR3: CASSPRDRISYEQYF. In DNA, the CDR3 is TGTGCCAGCAGCCCCCGGGACAGGATTTCCTACGAGCAGTACTTC. Using reference TRBV9 and TRBJ2-7 for the parts outside the CDR3, the full variable domain is DSGVTQTPKHLITATGQRVTLRCSPRSGDLSVYWYQQSLDQGLQFLIQYYNGEERAKGNILERFSAQQFPDLHSELNLSSLELGDSALYFCASSPRDRISYEQYFGPGTRLTVT.

This chain links TRBV6-1 with TRBJ2-1; 8 bases fit TRBD2. The ends lost 5 bases at V and 2 bases at J; junction bases unmatched: 5. The CDR3 contains 15 residues. Germline CDR1 and CDR2: MNHNS and SASEGT. CDR3 region: CASSSQAGAYNEQFF. CDR3 nucleotides: TGTGCCAGCAGTTCCCAAGCGGGGGCCTACAATGAGCAGTTCTTC.